The clone carrying this T cell receptor (beta chain) was seen more than once but under ten times. The table came from immunoSEQ multiplex PCR; TCRdb's copy has only in-frame clones and leaves some out. The sample includes fewer than 250,000 clones, around 81% of them seen just once. The sample comes from a study of blood T cell repertoires in COVID-19. The CDR3 extends over 14 amino acids. Trimming removed 4 bases at V and 7 bases at J, with 14 bases between. Looked up from germline, CDR1 is SGHVS and CDR2 is FNYEAQ. The study drew participants aged about 18 to 95 years from around 24 US areas. This receptor was taken from a woman between 45 and 65 years old with acute COVID-19. Sequencing used PBMCs or T cells enriched from blood (not recorded which). V usage is TRBV7-6 and J usage is TRBJ2-1; D possibly corresponds to TRBD2 (6 bases). CDR3 loop: CASSSGGPGNEQFF. In DNA form, the CDR3 reads TGTGCCAGCAGCTCCGGAGGGCCGGGGAATGAGCAGTTCTTC.